The following is a TCR beta chain sequence with its context. The antigen remains unidentified. The data stem from a study of cytomegalovirus exposure and HLA in healthy donors. Study-wide findings and caveats: It was reported that TCR beta sequences correctly inferred the HLA-A and HLA-B alleles for most subjects. Specificity of a few CMV-associated chains for CMV antigens was verified in vitro. TCR beta V segments were, for the most part, productive about 90% or about 30% of the time in an earlier analysis.

60 Vbeta and 13 Jbeta primers were used in PCR. As handled by the study authors: Roughly 10 million shared chains were among the 65 million to 85 million unique TCR beta chains that a later analysis counted. Using immunoSEQ multiplex PCR, the repertoire was profiled, and TCRdb retains in-frame clones only, with some absent. The V and J calls and clone size were taken over from that table, and D and trimming were inferred from the DNA. The data hold tens of thousands of clones, with 60% to 75% observed a single time. V lost 4 bases and J lost 4, with 7 bases in between. Germline V lookup: CDR1 SQVTM, CDR2 ANQGSEA. The CDR3 is 11 residues long.

This clonotype was obtained from a woman aged 40 to 50 in good health and CMV-seropositive. The V gene is TRBV29-1, the J gene TRBJ1-2; D gene unclear. Sequenced: PBMCs. The CDR3, as DNA: TGCAGCGTTGGAGAGGCCTATGGCTACACCTTC. Translated: CSVGEAYGYTF.